A selection of T cell receptor beta chains follows, all from one sample in a study of T-cell reconstitution after alpha-beta-depleted transplantation in children. Using its own MiXCR run on the PCR reads, TCRdb lists one record per CDR3 protein. The table includes around 72,000 distinct CDR3 sequences, approximately 4.4% detected once. Source: PBMCs, mostly from graft donor cells, taken 180 days after TCRalphabeta/CD19-depleted stem cell transplant. These receptors originate from a boy under two years old who had a stem cell transplant for acute myeloid leukemia, so the T cells may come from the graft donor. Both conserved end residues are part of each CDR3. D genes are given only for firm matches. The size entry is marked missing in some rows and otherwise reads once, few, many or a size class.

D: .
J: TRBJ2-1
V: TRBV15
size: many
CDR3: CATSRERGTFYNEQFF
DNA: TGTGCCACCAGCAGAGAACGGGGGACATTCTACAATGAGCAGTTCTTC

D: .
J: TRBJ2-1
V: TRBV29-1
size: .
CDR3: CSVVGVGFSYNEQFF
DNA: TGCAGCGTTGTAGGGGTAGGATTCTCCTACAATGAGCAGTTCTTC

D: .
J: TRBJ2-5
V: TRBV7-8
size: many
CDR3: CASSLGGLGAEVETQYF
DNA: TGTGCCAGCAGCTTAGGGGGTCTGGGGGCGGAGGTGGAGACCCAGTACTTC

D: .
J: TRBJ2-4
V: TRBV20-1
size: many
CDR3: CSARNQLAASKNIQYF
DNA: TGCAGTGCTAGGAATCAACTAGCCGCCTCCAAAAACATTCAGTACTTC

D: .
J: TRBJ2-5
V: TRBV7-9
size: many
CDR3: CASSLESRGPQYF
DNA: TGTGCCAGCAGCTTAGAGAGTCGGGGTCCCCAGTACTTC

D: .
J: TRBJ1-1
V: TRBV6-5
size: many
CDR3: CASSYSNSWNTEAFF
DNA: TGTGCCAGCAGTTACTCAAACAGTTGGAACACTGAAGCTTTCTTT

D: .
J: TRBJ1-5
V: TRBV12-3/TRBV12-4
size: many
CDR3: CASSLAQGHQPQHF
DNA: TGTGCCAGCAGTTTAGCACAGGGTCATCAGCCCCAGCATTTT

D: .
J: TRBJ2-7
V: TRBV10-3
size: many
CDR3: CAISDSYEQYF
DNA: TGTGCCATCAGTGACAGTTACGAGCAGTACTTC

D: .
J: TRBJ2-5
V: TRBV6-5
size: many
CDR3: CASSRWGAGETQYF
DNA: TGTGCCAGCAGTCGCTGGGGGGCCGGAGAGACCCAGTACTTC

D: TRBD1
J: TRBJ1-2
V: TRBV20-1
size: many
CDR3: CSARDPGQGRGYTF
DNA: TGCAGTGCTAGAGATCCGGGACAGGGGCGGGGCTACACCTTC

D: .
J: TRBJ2-3
V: TRBV11-3
size: many
CDR3: CASATDTQYF
DNA: TGTGCCAGCGCCACCGATACGCAGTATTTT

D: .
J: TRBJ1-6
V: TRBV30
size: .
CDR3: CAWNRVNSPLHF
DNA: TGTGCCTGGAACAGGGTTAATTCACCCCTCCACTTT

D: .
J: TRBJ1-2
V: TRBV21-1
size: many
CDR3: CASSKGDVHSYGYTF
DNA: TGTGCCAGCAGCAAAGGTGACGTCCACTCCTATGGCTACACCTTC

D: .
J: TRBJ1-4
V: TRBV5-7
size: .
CDR3: CASSPGVLWVLPSTNEKLFF
DNA: TGTGCCAGCAGCCCTGGGGTCCTATGGGTCCTCCCATCAACTAATGAAAAACTGTTTTTT

D: TRBD1
J: TRBJ2-7
V: TRBV20-1
size: many
CDR3: CSARGVYGTGVYEQYF
DNA: TGCAGTGCTAGAGGAGTGTATGGGACAGGGGTCTACGAGCAGTACTTC

D: .
J: TRBJ1-2
V: TRBV20-1
size: many
CDR3: CSAKRPGAYGYTF
DNA: TGCAGTGCTAAGAGGCCAGGGGCGTATGGCTACACCTTC

D: .
J: TRBJ2-7
V: TRBV14
size: many
CDR3: CASSQDLSGVGEQYF
DNA: TGTGCCAGCAGCCAAGATCTTTCAGGGGTGGGCGAGCAGTACTTC

D: .
J: TRBJ1-3
V: TRBV12-3/TRBV12-4
size: .
CDR3: CASKQFRGGANGNTIYF
DNA: TGTGCCAGCAAGCAGTTCCGAGGGGGGGCAAATGGAAACACCATATATTTT

D: .
J: TRBJ2-1
V: TRBV10-3
size: many
CDR3: CAISDPDSKVMNNEQFF
DNA: TGTGCCATCAGTGACCCCGACAGTAAGGTCATGAACAATGAGCAGTTCTTC

D: .
J: TRBJ2-1
V: TRBV3-1
size: many
CDR3: CASSLSTSYNEQFF
DNA: TGTGCCAGCAGCCTAAGTACTTCCTACAATGAGCAGTTTTTC

D: .
J: TRBJ1-2
V: TRBV5-4
size: few
CDR3: CASSPGDRGHYGYTF
DNA: TGTGCCAGCAGCCCGGGCGACAGAGGTCACTATGGCTACACCTTC

D: TRBD2
J: TRBJ2-1
V: TRBV7-9
size: many
CDR3: CASSFHGGSSYNEQFF
DNA: TGTGCCAGCAGCTTTCACGGGGGGTCCTCCTACAATGAGCAGTTCTTC

D: .
J: TRBJ2-5
V: TRBV20-1
size: many
CDR3: CSACPGLGLDQETQYF
DNA: TGCAGTGCTTGCCCGGGACTTGGCTTAGACCAAGAGACCCAGTACTTC

D: .
J: TRBJ2-5
V: TRBV7-9
size: few
CDR3: CASFGGGLKTQYF
DNA: TGTGCCAGCTTCGGCGGGGGCCTGAAGACCCAGTACTTC

D: .
J: TRBJ1-5
V: TRBV30
size: many
CDR3: CAWNAWGNQPQHF
DNA: TGTGCCTGGAATGCTTGGGGCAATCAGCCCCAGCATTTT

D: .
J: TRBJ2-5
V: TRBV20-1
size: many
CDR3: CSAKGGTETQYF
DNA: TGCAGTGCTAAGGGGGGTACAGAGACCCAGTACTTC